A selection of T cell receptor beta chains follows, all from one sample in a study of regulatory T cells in long-lasting Graves disease. TCRdb reanalysed the multiplex PCR reads using MiXCR and keeps one entry per CDR3 protein. This table holds 200,000 to 250,000 distinct CDR3 sequences, around a fifth found once. The same data also contributed to another study, on T cells in Graves' hyperthyroidism and ophthalmopathy.

The starting material was peripheral blood mononuclear cells (PBMCs), obtained at new diagnosis, from a patient treated with antithyroid drugs. Source of these receptors: a woman aged 30 to 39 with Graves disease. Each CDR3 is given with its conserved first and last residue. The D gene is left open where the match is weak. Part of the rows lack a size; the others show once, few, many or a class for expanded clones.

v_gene	d_gene	j_gene	abundance	CDR3nt	CDR3aa
TRBV5-8	.	TRBJ1-1	few	TGTGCCAGCAGCTTGGTAGGGGCAGCTTTCTTT	CASSLVGAAFF
TRBV5-1	.	TRBJ1-1	.	TGCGCCAGCAGCTTGGGGCAGGGTTGGGACACTGAAGCTTTCTTT	CASSLGQGWDTEAFF
TRBV19	.	TRBJ1-3	few	TGTGCCACCTCTGGAAACACCATATATTTT	CATSGNTIYF
TRBV6-2/TRBV6-3	.	TRBJ2-7	.	TGTGCCAGCAGTCCGTTTAACAGCGGGCAGTACTTC	CASSPFNSGQYF
TRBV3-1	.	TRBJ1-2	many	TGTGCCAGCAGCCAAGATCTCCGCCGGACTGGCTATGGCTACACCTTC	CASSQDLRRTGYGYTF
TRBV5-1	.	TRBJ2-3	.	TGCGCCAGCAGCTTGATGGACAGCACAGATACGCAGTATTTT	CASSLMDSTDTQYF
TRBV29-1	.	TRBJ2-7	few	TGCAGCGTTCGCGGGTTCTCCTACGAGCAGTACTTC	CSVRGFSYEQYF
TRBV6-1	.	TRBJ1-4	many	TGTGCCAGCATGAGTCGGGGACTGGGTGAAAAACTGTTTTTT	CASMSRGLGEKLFF
TRBV7-2	TRBD2	TRBJ2-5	.	TGTGCCAGCAGCTTAAAAATAGCGGGAGCCTCCGAGACCCAGTACTTC	CASSLKIAGASETQYF
TRBV5-1	TRBD1	TRBJ2-5	many	TGTGCCAGCAGCTTGGCAGGGACAGGGGTTGCGTGGGAGACCCAGTACTTC	CASSLAGTGVAWETQYF
TRBV12-3/TRBV12-4	TRBD2	TRBJ2-2	many	TGTGCCAGCAGCCCGACTAGCGGGAGTGGCGGGGAGCTGTTTTTT	CASSPTSGSGGELFF
TRBV6-2/TRBV6-3	.	TRBJ1-6	many	TGTGCCAGCAGTTCGCCCCCCCCGGGAGGTTCACCCCTCCACTTT	CASSSPPPGGSPLHF
TRBV2	TRBD1	TRBJ2-3	many	TGTGCCAGCAGTGCCGGGACAGGGAGCACAGATACGCAGTATTTT	CASSAGTGSTDTQYF
TRBV4-2	.	TRBJ2-2	.	TGTGCCAGCAGCCCCACGTCCCATATGAACACCGGGGAGCTGTTTTTT	CASSPTSHMNTGELFF
TRBV19	.	TRBJ2-2	many	TGTGCCAGTAGTATCAGGGGGGGCGCCCGGGGTGACACCGGGGAGCTGTTTTTT	CASSIRGGARGDTGELFF
TRBV10-2	.	TRBJ2-3	many	TGCGCCAGCAGCGGCCCTCCGAAATTTGCGGCCACTAGTGATACGCAGTATTTT	CASSGPPKFAATSDTQYF